These 16 T cell receptor beta chains were all obtained from the same sample, sequenced in a study of OX40 agonist ivuxolimab in advanced cancers. TCRdb keeps only in-frame clones here, not all; method: immunoSEQ multiplex PCR. The sample lists about 47,000 clones, 70% to 85% seen once, with 2% to 3% in the top ten. This specimen was CD4+ or CD8+ T cells sorted from blood, taken in a trial of the OX40 agonist ivuxolimab. These receptors originate from an adult with an advanced solid tumor such as melanoma, head and neck, liver or kidney cancer.

The genes are TRBV20-1 and TRBJ1-2, with D perhaps matching TRBD1 (6 bases). With 5 bases removed from V and 10 bases from J, the gap between germline ends came to 8 bases. CDR1 is DFQATT, CDR2 SNEGSKA, per germline (reference sequence). This CDR3 has 9 amino acids. Here the CDR3 reads CSAGGHYTF. DNA for the CDR3: TGCAGTGCTGGGGGGCACTACACCTTC.

This clone is medium-sized within its sample. V gene TRBV7-9 combines with J gene TRBJ2-2; 14 positions match TRBD2. Germline values: CDR1 SEHNR, CDR2 FQNEAQ (reference sequence). Unmatched junction bases numbered 4, after V lost 5 bases and J lost 5 bases. The CDR3 length is 16 residues. The CDR3 region has the DNA TGTGCCAGCAGCCCGGGACTAGCGGGAGCAACCGGGGAGCTGTTTTTT. It codes for CASSPGLAGATGELFF.

The V gene is TRBV2, the J gene TRBJ2-7, with D perhaps assigned TRBD1 or TRBD2 (5 bases each). Trimming stripped 6 bases from V and 3 bases from J, with 15 bases between. The germline gives CDR1 SNHLY, CDR2 FYNNEI. The CDR3 runs 14 residues. CDR3 DNA: TGTGCCAGCAGGAGGGTAGGGGAACGCTACGAGCAGTACTTC. Amino acids: CASRRVGERYEQYF. Drawing the rest from reference TRBV2 and TRBJ2-7, the complete variable domain is EPEVTQTPSHQVTQMGQEVILRCVPISNHLYFYWYRQILGQKVEFLVSFYNNEISEKSEIFDDQFSVERPDGSNFTLKIRSTKLEDSAMYFCASRRVGERYEQYFGPGTRLTVT.

This clone was recorded only once. This sequence joins TRBV2 and TRBJ1-1; D is undetermined. The V and J ends lost 6 bases and 1 base respectively, with 9 bases between them. The CDR3 covers 13 residues. Per the germline V gene, CDR1 is SNHLY and CDR2 is FYNNEI. This CDR3 reads CASRLDRNTEAFF. The CDR3 nucleotides read TGTGCCAGCAGATTGGACCGGAACACTGAAGCTTTCTTT.

The V call is TRBV7-8, the J call TRBJ1-1; D gene uncertain. With 1 base removed from V and 0 bases from J, the gap between germline ends came to 3 bases. CDR3 length: 13 amino acids. Germline V gene data show CDR1 as SGHVS and CDR2 as FQNEAQ. CDR3 nucleotides: TGTGCCAGCAGCTTAGACATGAACACTGAAGCTTTCTTT. Translated: CASSLDMNTEAFF.

V and J are TRBV5-1 and TRBJ1-1; 8 positions match TRBD1. CDR3 length: 18 amino acids. Trimming at V came to 1 base and at J to 1 base, leaving 12 bases not matched to a gene. Germline V gene sequence: CDR1 SGHRS, CDR2 YFSETQ. CDR3 region: CASSLWAGQGQKNTEAFF. CDR3 coding DNA: TGCGCCAGCAGCTTGTGGGCAGGACAGGGCCAGAAGAACACTGAAGCTTTCTTT. Filled out from reference TRBV5-1 and TRBJ1-1, the complete variable domain reads KAGVTQTPRYLIKTRGQQVTLSCSPISGHRSVSWYQQTPGQGLQFLFEYFSETQRNKGNFPGRFSGRQFSNSRSEMNVSTLELGDSALYLCASSLWAGQGQKNTEAFFGQGTRLTVV.

This chain joins TRBV6-1 and TRBJ1-5; a possible D gene is TRBD1 (5 bases). Germline CDR1 reads MNHNS; CDR2 reads SASEGT. The length of the CDR3 is 14 residues. Trimming left V 7 bases short and J 2 bases short, with 12 bases between. The CDR3 is CASKDSDGNQPQHF. The CDR3 DNA reads TGTGCCAGCAAAGACAGTGACGGCAATCAGCCCCAGCATTTT.

V usage is TRBV6-5 and J usage is TRBJ2-1; 9 nucleotides match TRBD2. The germline V gene encodes CDR1 MNHEY and CDR2 SVGAGI. The trim removed 5 bases at V and 6 bases at J, leaving 8 bases unmatched. The CDR3 length is 15 residues. The CDR3 DNA follows: TGTGCCAGCAGTAGCTGGGCGGGGGGGCTCAATGAGCAGTTCTTC. Protein: CASSSWAGGLNEQFF.

The chain couples TRBV9 to TRBJ2-3; D perhaps matches TRBD1 (6 bases). CDR1 and CDR2 (germline): SGDLS, YYNGEE. V shed 3 bases and J shed 6 bases, with 8 bases lying between them. The CDR3 sequence is 12 residues long. The DNA for the CDR3 is TGTGCCAGCAGCGCGCAGGGGGATACGCAGTATTTT. This sequence encodes CASSAQGDTQYF.

This clone appeared once. V gene TRBV6-6 combines with J gene TRBJ1-2; 10 bases map to TRBD1. The CDR3 has 15 amino acids. CDR1 and CDR2 from the germline V gene are MNHNY and SVGAGI (reference sequence). V trimming: 7 bases; J trimming: 8 bases; junction bases outside the gene matches: 13. This CDR3 is CASTSDLGQGRGYTF. The DNA of the CDR3 is TGTGCCAGCACCTCGGACCTGGGACAGGGGAGAGGCTACACCTTC.

The CDR3 protein is CASSPYPTGMDGYGYTF. CDR3 in DNA: TGTGCCAGCAGCCCATACCCAACAGGGATGGATGGCTATGGCTACACCTTC. The chain carries TRBV16 and TRBJ1-2; D may be TRBD1 (6 bases). The CDR3 is made up of 17 amino acids. Germline values: CDR1 KGHSY, CDR2 FQNENV. Trimming took 4 bases from V and 4 from J, leaving 22 bases between them.

This clone has just one count. V gene TRBV5-1 combines with J gene TRBJ2-7, with 7 bases matching TRBD2. The CDR3 contains 15 residues. Looked up from germline, CDR1 is SGHRS and CDR2 is YFSETQ. J lost 5 bases, V lost 4 bases, and 12 bases had no gene match. The CDR3: CASSPRSAGANEQYF. CDR3 sequence (DNA): TGCGCCAGCAGCCCGCGGTCTGCGGGAGCAAACGAGCAGTACTTC.

This chain joins TRBV19 and TRBJ2-1; 8 bases agree with TRBD2. After removal of 0 bases from V and 7 bases from J, the junction contained 2 bases not matched to a gene. Germline V gene data show CDR1 as LNHDA and CDR2 as SQIVND (reference sequence). The CDR3 is 14 amino acids. CDR3 protein: CASSIEGGGNEQFF. CDR3 coding DNA: TGTGCCAGTAGTATAGAGGGCGGGGGGAATGAGCAGTTCTTC. The whole variable domain, remainder taken from reference TRBV19 and TRBJ2-1, is DGGITQSPKYLFRKEGQNVTLSCEQNLNHDAMYWYRQDPGQGLRLIYYSQIVNDFQKGDIAEGYSVSREKKESFPLTVTSAQKNPTAFYLCASSIEGGGNEQFFGPGTRLTVL.

The gene calls are TRBV9 and TRBJ2-3; TRBD2 matches at 15 bases. Germline CDR1 SGDLS, CDR2 YYNGEE. The CDR3 is 19 residues long. V gave up 1 base and J gave up 1 base; unmatched junction bases: 7. The CDR3 loop is CASSVLGLAGGEGTDTQYF. The CDR3 DNA sequence: TGTGCCAGCAGCGTACTAGGACTAGCGGGAGGGGAGGGCACAGATACGCAGTATTTT.

The V and J genes are TRBV7-7 and TRBJ2-5; 9 positions agree with TRBD2. The length of the CDR3 is 16 residues. V was clipped by 5 bases and J by 5 bases; unmatched bases: 12. CDR1 and CDR2 (germline): SSHAT, FNYEAQ (reference sequence). CDR3 sequence reads: CASSPLGAGGPETQYF. Here the CDR3 DNA reads TGTGCCAGCAGCCCCCTAGGCGCGGGAGGGCCGGAGACCCAGTACTTC.

The rearrangement joins TRBV7-8 to TRBJ2-1; 7 bases are a match to TRBD2. The V and J ends lost 1 base and 9 bases, in that order; junction bases with no gene match: 9. The CDR3 runs 15 residues. Looked up from germline, CDR1 is SGHVS and CDR2 is FQNEAQ. The CDR3 here is CASSLVAGLSPEQFF. As DNA, the CDR3 is TGTGCCAGCAGCTTAGTAGCGGGCCTCTCCCCTGAGCAGTTCTTC. Full variable domain (rest looked up from reference TRBV7-8 and TRBJ2-1): GAGVSQSPRYKVAKRGQDVALRCDPISGHVSLFWYQQALGQGPEFLTYFQNEAQLDKSGLPSDRFFAERPEGSVSTLKIQRTQQEDSAVYLCASSLVAGLSPEQFFGPGTRLTVL.